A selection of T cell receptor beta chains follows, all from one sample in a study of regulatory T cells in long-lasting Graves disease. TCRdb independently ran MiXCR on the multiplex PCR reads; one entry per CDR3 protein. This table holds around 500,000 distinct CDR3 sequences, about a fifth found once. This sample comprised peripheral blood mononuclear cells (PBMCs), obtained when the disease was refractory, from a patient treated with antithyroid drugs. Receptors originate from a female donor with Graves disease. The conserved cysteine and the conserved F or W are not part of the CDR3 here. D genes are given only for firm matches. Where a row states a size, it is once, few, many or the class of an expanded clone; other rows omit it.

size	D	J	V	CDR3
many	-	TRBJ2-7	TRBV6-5	ASSYSTYEQY
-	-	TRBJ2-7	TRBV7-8	ASSSRAVVGFYEQY
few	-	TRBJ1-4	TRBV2	ASLLADRNEKLF
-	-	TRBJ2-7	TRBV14	ASSQVQPQAQY
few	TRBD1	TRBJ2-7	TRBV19	ASSIEMGQSYEQY
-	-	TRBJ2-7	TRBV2	ASSYLSGVSYEQY
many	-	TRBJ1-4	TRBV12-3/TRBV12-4	ASRGGVDFGKLF
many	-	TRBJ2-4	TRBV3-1	ASSQGTKNIQY
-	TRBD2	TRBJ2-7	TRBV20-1	SARGLAGDGRHEQY
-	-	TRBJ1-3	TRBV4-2	ASSQEFRGAAGNTIY
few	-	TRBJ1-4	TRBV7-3	ASSLLPRVGTMEVWNRNEKLF
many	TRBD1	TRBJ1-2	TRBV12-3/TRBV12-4	ASSRYRGTSNYGYT
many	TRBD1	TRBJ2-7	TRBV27	ASSLSQGGEQY
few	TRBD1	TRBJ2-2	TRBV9	ASSPLRTGSRTGELF
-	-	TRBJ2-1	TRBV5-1	ASSREAIHNEQF
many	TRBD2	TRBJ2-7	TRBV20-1	SAETSGSLKQY
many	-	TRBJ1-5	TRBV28	ASSLRGVGNQPQH
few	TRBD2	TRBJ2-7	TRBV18	ASSLRAGTSSYEQY
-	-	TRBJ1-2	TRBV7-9	ASSLDMGAGLGYT